Below, one TCR beta chain is given with its context. What it binds is not known. The sample belongs to a study of CD8+ T cells in alopecia areata. From germline, CDR1 is SGHAT and CDR2 FQNNGV. CDR3 length: 11 amino acids. Trimming cost V 4 bases and J 0 bases, with 1 base left between them. RNA, once extracted, was reverse transcribed into cDNA for use as the sequencing template. Sequenced by immunoSEQ multiplex PCR; TCRdb stores in-frame clones only, minus some. The table records over 3,000 clones, 70% to 75% of them present only once. Overall study findings and caveats: Scalp samples also yield sequences from resident alphabeta T cells of normal skin. In lesional scalp, particularly from alopecia totalis/universalis, clonality was higher than in normal scalp. Patients shared TCRs less clearly than mice did, possibly owing to HLA.

The sample comprised skin. The sequence came from a human donor in good health. This chain links TRBV11-2 with TRBJ2-7; no clear D gene. The CDR3 reads CASSSSYEQYF. The CDR3 coding sequence is TGTGCCAGCAGCTCCTCCTACGAGCAGTACTTC.